The 7 T cell receptor beta chains presented below share a single source sample, sequenced in a study of T-cell reconstitution after alpha-beta-depleted transplantation in children (dated by TCRdb to the mid-2010s). In the paper's terms, the treatment or condition label means: allogeneic hematopoietic cell transplantation with graft depleted of TCRalphabeta T cells and CD19 B cells. The protocol used for the library was PCR. The sequencing machine was an Illumina HiSeq 2500. TCR library preparation used molecular barcoding, with unique molecular identifiers applied to normalize quantification of the TCRbeta repertoire. The public reads were reprocessed in TCRdb via fastp at Q25 and MiXCR, keeping in-frame beta chains. Under each unique CDR3 protein, matching rows form one entry showing the most common genes and DNA. Present in this sample are approximately 300,000 distinct CDR3 sequences, around 10% of which were seen just once. The top ten constitute less than 25% of the sample.

The sequenced sample was peripheral blood, obtained 180 days after TCRalphabeta/CD19-depleted stem cell transplant. These receptors were taken from a male patient under 10 years old who had a stem cell transplant for chronic granulomatous disease, so the T cells may come from the graft donor.

This clonotype was seen many times. This chain joins TRBV6-5 and TRBJ1-6, with D uncertain. Between the trimmed V and J ends, which lost 11 bases and 5 bases, there was a span of 13 bases. The V gene's germline CDR1 is MNHEY and CDR2 SVGAGI. The CDR3 has 13 residues. The CDR3 nucleotides are TGTGCCGCCCTCCGGGGAAATAATTCACCCCTCCACTTT. Translated, it gives CAALRGNNSPLHF.

This clonotype was seen ten or more times. The J gene is TRBJ2-3, the V gene TRBV28, with D perhaps matching TRBD1 or TRBD2 (6 bases each). V was clipped by 6 bases and J by 2 bases, with 9 bases between them. This CDR3 contains 13 residues. Germline-derived CDR1 and CDR2 are MDHEN and SYDVKM. For the CDR3, the DNA is TGTGCCAGCAGAGGGGGGCCCACAGATACGCAGTATTTT. Translation gives CASRGGPTDTQYF.

This clonotype was seen a single time. A single base separates this from a much larger clone, so it may be a read error. The V call is TRBV20-1, the J call TRBJ2-2, with 8 bases aligning to TRBD1. J lost 5 bases, V lost 4 bases, and 9 bases had no gene match. The CDR3 runs to 15 residues. CDR1 is DFQATT, CDR2 SNEGSKA, per germline (reference sequence). CDR3 bases: TGCAGTGCTATAGAGTTTGACAGGGGTACCGGGGAGCTGTTTTTT. This gives the protein CSAIEFDRGTGELFF.

This clonotype was detected ten times or more. This rearrangement joins TRBV7-2 to TRBJ2-1; 8 bases fit TRBD2. This CDR3 is 21 amino acids long. V lost 0 bases, J lost 6 bases, and 22 bases stayed unmatched. CDR1 is SGHTA, CDR2 FQGNSA, per germline. CDR3 sequence: CASSLARGTGTRVSESNEQFF. In nucleotides, the CDR3 is TGTGCCAGCAGCTTAGCGCGGGGGACCGGGACTAGGGTTTCTGAAAGCAATGAGCAGTTCTTC.

This clonotype was counted ten times or more. This chain joins TRBV7-9 and TRBJ1-3, with D hard to call. The CDR3 runs 15 residues. Germline V gives CDR1 SEHNR, CDR2 FQNEAQ (reference sequence). Deletions cut 4 bases from V and 3 bases from J, with 13 bases between. The CDR3 bases are TGTGCCAGCAGCTCCCTCCAGCGAAATGGAAACACCATATATTTT. Its translation is CASSSLQRNGNTIYF.

This clonotype has a count of ten or more. The chain couples TRBV27 to TRBJ2-7; D call uncertain. The V gene's germline CDR1 is MNHEY and CDR2 SMNVEV (reference sequence). Trimming shortened V by 5 bases and J by 7 bases, and 15 bases separated the two germline ends. This CDR3 is built from 13 residues. The CDR3 DNA is TGTGCCAGCAGTCCTGGGTCATTCCAGGAGCAGTACTTC. Its protein is CASSPGSFQEQYF.

The chain carries TRBV2 and TRBJ2-7; possible D gene TRBD1, 5 bases. The V end was cut by 6 bases, the J end by 0 bases, with 15 bases between. The CDR3 covers 15 residues. Looked up from germline, CDR1 is SNHLY and CDR2 is FYNNEI. The CDR3 nucleotides are TGTGCCAGCAGCGACCTAGACAGTTTCTCCTACGAGCAGTACTTC. Its protein product is CASSDLDSFSYEQYF.